These 19 T cell receptor beta chains were all obtained from the same sample, sequenced in a study of shared clonotypes between healthy human individuals. Sequenced by immunoSEQ multiplex PCR; TCRdb stores in-frame clones only, minus some. The table includes 1 million to 1.2 million clones, around 77% detected once. Specimen: memory CD4+ T cells from PBMCs. Regarding subset: CD45RA-negative fraction. The receptors shown here come from a man younger than 35 in good health. Some clones in this sample may be carry-over from other donors' samples.

The chain joins TRBV7-2 to TRBJ1-4; D remains unclear. The germline V gene encodes CDR1 SGHTA and CDR2 FQGNSA. The CDR3 is made up of 17 amino acids. Trimming stripped 3 bases from V and 0 bases from J, with 14 bases between. The CDR3 is CASSLTPTSSTNEKLFF. In nucleotides, the CDR3 is TGTGCCAGCAGCTTGACGCCAACTTCCTCAACTAATGAAAAACTGTTTTTT.

V and J are TRBV6-5 and TRBJ2-7; D ambiguous. V was cut by 0 bases and J by 6 bases, with 12 bases left in between. Germline V gives CDR1 MNHEY, CDR2 SVGAGI. The CDR3 has 14 residues. CDR3 sequence (DNA): TGTGCCAGCAGTTACTCGATAAGTCCGGGCGAGCAGTACTTC. Translating gives CASSYSISPGEQYF.

The rearrangement joins TRBV7-9 to TRBJ2-4; no reliable D call. Germline V gives CDR1 SEHNR, CDR2 FQNEAQ (reference sequence). The CDR3 is 11 amino acids. The V end lost 4 bases, the J end lost 6 bases, and 4 bases lay between the germline ends. The DNA of the CDR3 is TGTGCCAGCAGCTACGCAAACATTCAGTACTTC. Amino acid sequence: CASSYANIQYF.

The gene calls are TRBV15 and TRBJ2-5; 8 bases match TRBD1. The CDR3 totals 15 residues. The V segment lost 5 bases and the J segment 5 bases; nucleotides outside the gene matches: 10. CDR1 is LNHNV, CDR2 YYDKDF, per germline (reference sequence). The CDR3 reads CATSGDGQGRETQYF. As DNA, the CDR3 is TGTGCCACCAGCGGGGACGGACAGGGAAGGGAGACCCAGTACTTC.

Of note for this clone: This may be a read error, as it is one base from a much larger clone. This sample also contains other DNA sequences that code for the same CDR3. The chain uses TRBV29-1 and TRBJ1-1; weak D call: TRBD1 (6 bases). From germline, CDR1 is SQVTM and CDR2 ANQGSEA. This CDR3 is 12 amino acids long. This CDR3 reads CSAYFRGTEAFF. CDR3 nucleotide sequence: TGCAGCGCTTACTTCAGGGGTACTGAGGCTTTCTTT.

The rearrangement links TRBV20-1 to TRBJ2-1; D is perhaps TRBD2 (5 bases). V shed 3 bases and J shed 10 bases, with 10 bases lying between them. This CDR3 has 11 amino acids. Germline values: CDR1 DFQATT, CDR2 SNEGSKA (reference sequence). The CDR3 region is CSASGVGEQFF. As DNA, the CDR3 is TGCAGTGCTAGCGGGGTAGGCGAGCAGTTCTTC.

A word on this clone: The germline gene is not matched at one end of the junction; a read error may be the cause. The rearrangement uses TRBV5-4 and TRBJ1-2; D gene uncertain. The CDR3 covers 13 residues. Germline V gene lookup returns CDR1 SGHNT and CDR2 YYREEE (reference sequence). CDR3 sequence (DNA): TGTGCCAGCAGCCCCCAACCAAACTATGGCCACACCTTC. Amino acid sequence: CASSPQPNYGHTF.

The gene calls are TRBV10-3 and TRBJ2-1; no firm D call. The V gene's germline CDR1 is ENHRY and CDR2 SYGVKD. Trimming took off 4 bases at V and 2 bases at J, with 9 bases between the two ends. This CDR3 has 14 amino acids. The CDR3 coding sequence is TGTGCCATCAGTGTTTCCAGCGCCTACAATGAGCAGTTCTTC. This gives the protein CAISVSSAYNEQFF.

This clone was picked up many times. The V gene is TRBV10-3, the J gene TRBJ1-1; 8 bases align to TRBD1. From germline, CDR1 is ENHRY and CDR2 SYGVKD. The CDR3 covers 14 residues. Trimming took 4 bases from V and 5 from J; bases not matched to a gene: 6. The CDR3 DNA is TGTGCCATCAGTGGGGGACAGGCCAGGACTGAAGCTTTCTTT. It yields the protein CAISGGQARTEAFF.

The V and J genes are TRBV7-2 and TRBJ1-2; 8 nucleotides match TRBD1. Trimming cost V 6 bases and J 4 bases; bases outside gene matches: 13. The CDR3 totals 16 residues. Per germline, CDR1 SGHTA and CDR2 FQGNSA. CDR3 sequence reads: CASSPDRGKSSYGYTF. CDR3 coding DNA: TGTGCCAGCAGTCCCGACAGGGGCAAGAGTTCCTATGGCTACACCTTC.

The chain recombines TRBV11-2 with TRBJ2-3; no definite D call. Germline CDR1 reads SGHAT; CDR2 reads FQNNGV. There are 14 residues in the CDR3. V gave up 4 bases and J gave up 6 bases, with 14 bases separating them. The CDR3 region has the DNA TGTGCCAGCAGCTCGGATACCTTCGCCGATACGCAGTATTTT. Translation gives CASSSDTFADTQYF.

The rearrangement uses TRBV4-2 and TRBJ2-7, with D tentatively TRBD2 (5 bases). Trimming took off 3 bases at V and 0 bases at J, with 9 bases between the two ends. Germline CDR1 LGHNA, CDR2 YNFKEQ. The CDR3 runs to 14 residues. CDR3 in DNA: TGTGCCAGCAGCCAGACCACTAGCTCCTACGAGCAGTACTTC. Protein: CASSQTTSSYEQYF.

The CDR3 spells CASSNPWTGELFF. The DNA of the CDR3 is TGTGCCAGCAGCAACCCGTGGACCGGGGAGCTGTTTTTT. This chain links TRBV11-2 with TRBJ2-2; no reliable D call. V gave up 5 bases and J gave up 5 bases, with 9 bases separating them. The CDR3 runs to 13 residues. Per the germline V gene, CDR1 is SGHAT and CDR2 is FQNNGV.

This sequence joins TRBV6-7 and TRBJ1-2; D remains unclear. TRBV6-7 is an ORF, with its function uncertain. The CDR3 runs 15 residues. V lost 7 bases to trimming and J lost 0 bases, with 15 bases between them. CDR3 sequence reads: CASNVPRVANYGYTF. The CDR3 coding sequence is TGTGCCAGCAACGTACCGAGGGTGGCTAACTATGGCTACACCTTC.

The V and J genes are TRBV2 and TRBJ2-3, with 9 bases that match TRBD1. The V gene's germline CDR1 is SNHLY and CDR2 FYNNEI. CDR3 length: 14 residues. V shed 5 bases, J shed 8 bases, and the junction held 8 bases outside the gene matches. The CDR3 DNA is TGTGCCAGCAGTTTACAGGGGGCTGGTGGTACGCAGTATTTT. Translated, it gives CASSLQGAGGTQYF.

This clone occurred many times. The V and J genes are TRBV10-2 and TRBJ2-2; TRBD1 agrees at 8 bases. Germline V gene sequence: CDR1 WSHSY, CDR2 SAAADI. This CDR3 contains 13 residues. V dropped 8 bases and J dropped 4; count of bases not matched to a gene: 3. The CDR3 spells CASVDRATGELFF. The CDR3 DNA sequence: TGCGCCAGCGTGGACAGGGCCACCGGGGAGCTGTTTTTT.

Of note for this clone: In the same sample, other DNA sequences code for this CDR3. The chain has TRBV6-1 and TRBJ2-7, with 7 positions matching TRBD1. Germline trimming cut 6 bases from V and 4 bases from J; bases unmatched to any gene: 3. This CDR3 comprises 12 residues. Germline V CDR1 and CDR2: MNHNS, SASEGT. In nucleotides, the CDR3 is TGTGCCAGCAGAGACAGGGTGTACGAGCAGTACTTC. This codes for CASRDRVYEQYF.

A remark on this clone: The likely explanation is a read error, given a far larger clone one base away. The chain uses TRBV6-4 and TRBJ1-1; D is possibly TRBD1 (5 bases). The germline CDR1 and CDR2 sequences are MRHNA and SNTAGT. V was cut by 6 bases and J by 1 base, with 9 bases left in between. The CDR3 is made up of 13 amino acids. The CDR3 loop reads CASSRQWNTEAFF. CDR3 nucleotides: TGTGCCAGCAGCCGACAGTGGAACACTGAAGCTTTCTTT.

The chain has TRBV11-1 and TRBJ1-5; D gene ambiguous. The CDR3 runs 14 residues. Germline V lookup: CDR1 SGHAT, CDR2 FQDESV (reference sequence). The V end was cut by 3 bases, the J end by 4 bases, with 10 bases between. Written as DNA, the CDR3 is TGTGCCAGCAGCTTCGGTGGGGATAATCAGCCCCAGCATTTT. Protein product: CASSFGGDNQPQHF.